This is a list of T cell receptor beta chains from one sample in a study of shared clonotypes between healthy human individuals. Assay used: immunoSEQ multiplex PCR; TCRdb lists only in-frame clones, some missing. The sample carries some 1.1 million clones, about 72% recorded once. Sample: memory CD4+ T cells from PBMCs. The receptors originated from a young man in good health. Some clones in this sample may be carry-over from other donors' samples. Each CDR3 is given with its conserved first and last residue. The order of the fields is clone size, J gene, V gene, D gene, CDR3 protein, CDR3 DNA. A D gene is named only where the DNA matches it firmly. Clone sizes are given selectively: once, few, many, or a class where the clone is expanded.

-	TRBJ2-3	TRBV5-6	-	CASSPVAGYTQYF	TGTGCCAGCAGCCCGGTCGCGGGTTATACGCAGTATTTT
-	TRBJ2-5	TRBV10-3	-	CAISEGDETQYF	TGTGCCATCAGTGAAGGGGACGAGACCCAGTACTTC
-	TRBJ1-2	TRBV18	-	CASSPSQDNYGYTF	TGTGCCAGCTCACCATCCCAGGACAACTATGGCTACACCTTC
once	TRBJ2-3	TRBV27	TRBD2	CASSLSPPGLAGVIITDTQYF	TGTGCCAGCAGTTTATCCCCCCCGGGACTAGCGGGAGTAATCATAACAGATACGCAGTATTTT
-	TRBJ1-1	TRBV18	-	CASSPGADTEAFF	TGTGCCAGCTCGCCGGGCGCCGACACTGAAGCTTTCTTT
-	TRBJ2-3	TRBV5-1	-	CASSPTGVVPDTQYF	TGCGCCAGCAGCCCTACTGGGGTTGTACCAGATACGCAGTATTTT
-	TRBJ1-1	TRBV11-3	TRBD1	CASSPGQGVDTEAFF	TGTGCCAGCAGCCCCGGACAGGGTGTAGACACTGAAGCTTTCTTT
-	TRBJ2-1	TRBV29-1	-	CSVEKGSARSYNEQFF	TGCAGCGTTGAAAAGGGTTCAGCGAGGTCCTACAATGAGCAGTTCTTC
-	TRBJ2-2	TRBV5-4	TRBD2	CASSSLAGLDTGELFF	TGTGCCAGCAGCTCCTTAGCGGGATTGGATACCGGGGAGCTGTTTTTT
-	TRBJ2-3	TRBV2	-	CASSEAGARADTQYF	TGTGCCAGCAGTGAAGCGGGGGCTAGAGCAGATACGCAGTATTTT
-	TRBJ2-7	TRBV28	TRBD2	CASSGGGAGGREQYF	TGTGCCAGCAGTGGGGGAGGAGCGGGAGGCCGGGAGCAGTACTTC
few	TRBJ2-5	TRBV27	-	CASSPSWGVQETQYF	TGTGCCAGCAGTCCCTCGTGGGGAGTCCAAGAGACCCAGTACTTC
-	TRBJ2-5	TRBV28	-	CASSEYQETQYF	TGTGCCAGCTCCGAGTACCAAGAGACCCAGTACTTC
-	TRBJ2-5	TRBV10-3	-	CAIRPDSQETQYF	TGTGCCATCAGACCGGACTCTCAAGAGACCCAGTACTTC
-	TRBJ1-1	TRBV7-8	TRBD1	CASSSTGLVTEAFF	TGTGCCAGCAGCTCGACAGGGCTGGTCACTGAAGCTTTCTTT
-	TRBJ1-1	TRBV5-4	-	CASSNPGRGNTEAFF	TGTGCCAGCAGCAACCCGGGACGGGGGAACACTGAAGCTTTCTTT
-	TRBJ2-5	TRBV1	-	CTSSQPPGTSGGETQYF	TGCACCAGCAGCCAACCCCCCGGGACTAGCGGAGGAGAGACCCAGTACTTC
few	TRBJ2-1	TRBV7-2	-	CASSPRRGTYNEQFF	TGTGCCAGCAGCCCCCGGAGGGGGACCTACAATGAGCAGTTCTTC
-	TRBJ2-2	TRBV18	-	CASSPMVAENTGELFF	TGTGCCAGCTCACCAATGGTAGCGGAGAACACCGGGGAGCTGTTTTTT
-	TRBJ1-3	TRBV28	-	CASSALVNGGNTIYF	TGTGCCAGCAGTGCCCTCGTCAACGGGGGAAACACCATATATTTT
-	TRBJ2-7	TRBV5-1	TRBD1	CASSLGPTGETYEQYF	TGCGCCAGCAGCTTGGGCCCGACAGGGGAGACCTACGAGCAGTACTTC